The present TCR beta chain was sequenced within a study of T cell repertoires in cytomegalovirus infection. About the study: Carrying CMV and the relevant HLA type showed in public TCR beta signatures.

TCRdb analysed the reads with MiXCR anew, one entry per CDR3 protein. The sample has approximately 500,000 distinct CDR3 sequences; roughly 10% are singletons. This clonotype was picked up a small number of times. Its specificity is not known. Study-wide results and caveats: Carriage of CMV together with the relevant HLA was identifiable through cumulative public TCR beta family frequency. Dominant in the ex vivo response were TCR beta clonotypes restricted by HLA-C and specific for CMV.

After removal of 4 bases from V and 8 bases from J, the junction contained 11 bases not matched to a gene. The germline gives CDR1 LGHDT, CDR2 YNNKEL (reference sequence). The CDR3 covers 16 residues. Sequencing used PBMCs. The sequence came from a human donor in good health (CMV status not recorded). Some clones in this sample may be carry-over from other donors' samples. The chain recombines TRBV3-1 with TRBJ2-1, with 10 bases identical to TRBD2. CDR3 region: CASSRTISGGADEQFF. In nucleotides, the CDR3 is TGTGCCAGCAGCCGGACGATAAGCGGGGGGGCGGATGAGCAGTTCTTC.